The sequence of this T cell receptor (beta chain) was determined in a study of PD-1 blockade in classical Hodgkin lymphoma. Turning to this clone: Antigen: not known.

Overall study results and limits: Reasons behind the repertoire differences stay unclear, perhaps disease activity or earlier therapy. Baseline TCR diversity was reportedly lower in newly diagnosed patients than in healthy donors. It was reported as lower still in relapsed/refractory patients.

The time point was: newly diagnosed, previously untreated cHL patient sample. Researchers report purifying CD4+ T cells from thawed PBMCs by magnetic negative selection. Comparison used PBMCs from newly diagnosed, untreated classical Hodgkin lymphoma. The germline V gene encodes CDR1 SGHTA and CDR2 FQGNSA. The CDR3 contains 14 residues. V was clipped by 1 base and J by 0 bases, with 4 bases between them. Produced via immunoSEQ multiplex PCR; TCRdb's table is partial and in-frame only. The sample holds 29,000 or so clones, roughly 90% seen once. The sample taken for sequencing was CD4+ T cells from blood. V and J are TRBV7-2 and TRBJ1-3; no clear D gene. This TCR derives from a human donor with classical Hodgkin lymphoma. CDR3 nucleotides: TGTGCCAGCAGCTTAGGGTACTCTGGAAACACCATATATTTT. This gives the protein CASSLGYSGNTIYF.